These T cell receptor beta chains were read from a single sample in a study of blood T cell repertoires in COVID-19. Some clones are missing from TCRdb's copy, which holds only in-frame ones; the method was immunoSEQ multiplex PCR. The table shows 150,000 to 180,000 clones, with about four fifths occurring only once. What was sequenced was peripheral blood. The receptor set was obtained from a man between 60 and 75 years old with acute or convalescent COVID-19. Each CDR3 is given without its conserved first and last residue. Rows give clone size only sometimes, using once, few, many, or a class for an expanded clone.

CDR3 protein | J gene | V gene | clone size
ASSLGQGAYNEQF | TRBJ2-1 | TRBV5-8 | .
SVARGGTSTDTQY | TRBJ2-3 | TRBV29-1 | .
ASSSATGTTNYGYT | TRBJ1-2 | TRBV6-5 | .
ASNWYSYEQY | TRBJ2-7 | TRBV21-1 | .
ASTQHSLNYGYT | TRBJ1-2 | TRBV6-5 | few
SVGYRGAETQY | TRBJ2-5 | TRBV29-1 | .
ASRWGGPTSNQPQH | TRBJ1-5 | TRBV7-9 | .
ASSLVPRAGKREQY | TRBJ2-7 | TRBV5-6 | .
ASSPPWASGQEQY | TRBJ2-7 | TRBV18 | .
SVGDRDLYGYT | TRBJ1-2 | TRBV29-1 | .
ASSFQGDTQY | TRBJ2-3 | TRBV11-2 | .
ASSQETRGTEAF | TRBJ1-1 | TRBV4-3 | .
ASADSPVSGNTIY | TRBJ1-3 | TRBV18 | .
ASSVDPSGSSDTQY | TRBJ2-3 | TRBV9 | .
ASSHDRGFTGNTIY | TRBJ1-3 | TRBV16 | .
ASIMGGGRPYEQY | TRBJ2-7 | TRBV28 | .
ASSLGLADTDTQY | TRBJ2-3 | TRBV5-4 | .
ASSLGLAGGQKEQF | TRBJ2-1 | TRBV7-2 | .
ASSVMAGETQY | TRBJ2-5 | TRBV6-5 | .
ASSFGQNTGELF | TRBJ2-2 | TRBV7-2 | .
ASSFGGNYGYT | TRBJ1-2 | TRBV7-8 | few
ASSLQGTARSGANVLT | TRBJ2-6 | TRBV5-1 | .
ASSLAPSGGASGTQY | TRBJ2-3 | TRBV7-2 | .
ASSPSVSSYGYT | TRBJ1-2 | TRBV19 | many
ASSDWSYEQY | TRBJ2-7 | TRBV2 | .